This T cell receptor (beta chain) was captured by sequencing in a study of blood T cell repertoires in COVID-19. Germline V gene lookup returns CDR1 KGHSH and CDR2 LQKENI. The CDR3 has 14 residues. Trimming took 5 bases from V and 0 from J, leaving 11 bases between them. This clone has a count of ten or more. Authors' data handling: Nucleated cell number was recorded as an estimate derived from reference gene primer amplification. TCRdb's table, derived via immunoSEQ multiplex PCR, lists solely in-frame clones and lacks some. V, J and clone size were drawn from that table, and D and trimming were deduced from the DNA. This table holds 150,000 to 200,000 clones, 80% to 90% found once. Followed over time, Seattle patients had been enrolled while infection was active.

The sample taken for sequencing was peripheral blood. V gene TRBV18 combines with J gene TRBJ2-7, with D possibly being TRBD2 (5 bases). The TCR comes from a woman older than 75 with COVID-19, enrolled during active disease. The CDR3 sequence is CASSGGLDSYEQYF. In nucleotides, the CDR3 is TGTGCCAGCTCAGGCGGACTGGACTCCTACGAGCAGTACTTC.